This T cell receptor beta chain is from a study of a mutant IDH1 vaccine in newly diagnosed glioma. As for the study in general: Across weeks 1, 3, 5, 7, 11, 15, 19 and 23, patients received a vaccination each time, eight in all. Vaccination began 4-6 weeks post radiotherapy alone, or with temozolomide cycles.

The time point denotes: week 5, during vaccination. All doses held 300 ug of mutant IDH1 20-mer peptide, with topical imiquimod. Per germline, CDR1 LNHDA and CDR2 SQIVND (reference sequence). CDR3 length: 15 amino acids. Trimming cost V 2 bases and J 8 bases, with 18 bases left between them. About this clone: Its matching antigen is unknown.

The data were produced by immunoSEQ multiplex PCR, yet TCRdb's version contains in-frame clones alone and is incomplete. In the table there are about 42,000 clones, approximately 85% of which are singletons. Sequences were derived from PBMCs, sampled from a glioma patient whose treatment included an IDH1 peptide vaccine. The rearrangement links TRBV19 to TRBJ1-2; a weak D match, TRBD1 (6 bases). This clonotype originated in a man aged 35 to 55 with glioma. Here the CDR3 reads CASSITLNRAAGYTF. DNA for the CDR3: TGTGCCAGTAGTATAACCCTCAACAGGGCGGCGGGCTACACCTTC.